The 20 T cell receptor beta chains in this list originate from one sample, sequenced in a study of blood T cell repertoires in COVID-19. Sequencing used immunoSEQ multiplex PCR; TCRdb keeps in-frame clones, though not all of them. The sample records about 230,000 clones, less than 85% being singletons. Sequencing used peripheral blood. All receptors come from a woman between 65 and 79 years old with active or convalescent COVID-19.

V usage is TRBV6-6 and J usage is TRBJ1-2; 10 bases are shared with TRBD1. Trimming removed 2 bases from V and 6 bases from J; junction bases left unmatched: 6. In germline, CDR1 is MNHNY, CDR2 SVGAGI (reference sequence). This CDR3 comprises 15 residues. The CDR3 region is CASSYPGQGGHGYTF. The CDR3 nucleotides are TGTGCCAGCAGTTACCCCGGACAGGGGGGGCATGGCTACACCTTC.

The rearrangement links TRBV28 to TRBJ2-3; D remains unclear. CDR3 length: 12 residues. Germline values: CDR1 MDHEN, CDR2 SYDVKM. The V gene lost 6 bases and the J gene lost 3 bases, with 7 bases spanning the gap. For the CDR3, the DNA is TGTGCCAGCAGGGCACCTACAGATACGCAGTATTTT. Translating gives CASRAPTDTQYF.

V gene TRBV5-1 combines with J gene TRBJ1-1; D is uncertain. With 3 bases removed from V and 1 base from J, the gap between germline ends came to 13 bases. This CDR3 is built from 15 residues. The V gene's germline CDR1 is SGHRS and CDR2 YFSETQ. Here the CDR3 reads CASSWLTHGNTEAFF. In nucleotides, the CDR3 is TGCGCCAGCAGCTGGTTGACACACGGGAACACTGAAGCTTTCTTT.

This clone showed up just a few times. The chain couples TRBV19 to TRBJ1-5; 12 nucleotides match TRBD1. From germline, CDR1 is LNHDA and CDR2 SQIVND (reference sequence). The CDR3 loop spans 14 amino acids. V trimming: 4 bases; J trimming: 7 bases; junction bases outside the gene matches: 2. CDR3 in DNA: TGTGCCAGTAGTAAGGGACAGGGGGCCCAGCCCCAGCATTTT. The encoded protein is CASSKGQGAQPQHF.

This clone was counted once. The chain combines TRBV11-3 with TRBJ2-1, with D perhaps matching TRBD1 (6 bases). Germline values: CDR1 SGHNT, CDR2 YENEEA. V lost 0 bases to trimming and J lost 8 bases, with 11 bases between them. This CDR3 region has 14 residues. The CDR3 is CASSLDTGMDEQFF. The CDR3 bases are TGTGCCAGCAGCTTAGATACAGGGATGGATGAGCAGTTCTTC. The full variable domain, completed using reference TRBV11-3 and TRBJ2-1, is EAGVVQSPRYKIIEKKQPVAFWCNPISGHNTLYWYLQNLGQGPELLIRYENEEAVDDSQLPKDRFSAERLKGVDSTLKIQPAELGDSAVYLCASSLDTGMDEQFFGPGTRLTVL.

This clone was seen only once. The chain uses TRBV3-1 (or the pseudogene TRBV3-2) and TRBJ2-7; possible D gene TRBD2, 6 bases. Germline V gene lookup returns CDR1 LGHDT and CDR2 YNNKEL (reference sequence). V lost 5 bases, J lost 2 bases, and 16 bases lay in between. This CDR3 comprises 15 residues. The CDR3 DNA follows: TGTGCCAGCAGCGACCGGGACTTAGGGCCCTACGAGCAGTACTTC. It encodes CASSDRDLGPYEQYF.

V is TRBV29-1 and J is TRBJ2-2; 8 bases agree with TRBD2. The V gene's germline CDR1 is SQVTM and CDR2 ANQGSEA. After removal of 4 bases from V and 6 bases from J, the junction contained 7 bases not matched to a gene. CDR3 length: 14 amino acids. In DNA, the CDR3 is TGCAGCGTTGGGCCCTCGGGAGGGGCCGGGGAGCTGTTTTTT. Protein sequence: CSVGPSGGAGELFF.

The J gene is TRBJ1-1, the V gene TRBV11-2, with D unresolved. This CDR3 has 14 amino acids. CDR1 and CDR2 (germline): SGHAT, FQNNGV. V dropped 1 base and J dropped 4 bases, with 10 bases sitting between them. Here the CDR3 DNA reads TGTGCCAGCAGCTTAGGGGTCTCTAGCACTGAAGCTTTCTTT. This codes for CASSLGVSSTEAFF. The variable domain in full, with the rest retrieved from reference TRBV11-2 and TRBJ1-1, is EAGVAQSPRYKIIEKRQSVAFWCNPISGHATLYWYQQILGQGPKLLIQFQNNGVVDDSQLPKDRFSAERLKGVDSTLKIQPAKLEDSAVYLCASSLGVSSTEAFFGQGTRLTVV.

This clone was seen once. The CDR3, as DNA: TGTGCCAGCAGCTTGGCCGGGCTAGCGGGGGGGCAGTACTTC. Residues: CASSLAGLAGGQYF. V and J are TRBV5-4 and TRBJ2-7; 11 bases align to TRBD2. Germline CDR1 and CDR2: SGHNT and YYREEE (reference sequence). There are 14 residues in the CDR3. The V and J ends lost 0 bases and 9 bases, in that order; junction bases with no gene match: 5.

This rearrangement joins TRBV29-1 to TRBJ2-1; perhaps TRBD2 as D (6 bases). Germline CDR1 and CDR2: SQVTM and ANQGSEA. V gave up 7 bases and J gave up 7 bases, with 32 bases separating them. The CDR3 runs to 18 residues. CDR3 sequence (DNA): TGCAGCGCCGTACTGTGGGATGCCGGGCGGGATGCCTGGAATGAGCAGTTCTTC. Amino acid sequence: CSAVLWDAGRDAWNEQFF.

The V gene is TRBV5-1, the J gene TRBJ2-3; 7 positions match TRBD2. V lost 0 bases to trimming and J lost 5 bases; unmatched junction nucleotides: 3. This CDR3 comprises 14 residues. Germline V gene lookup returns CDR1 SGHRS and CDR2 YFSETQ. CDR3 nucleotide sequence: TGCGCCAGCAGCTTGGGGACGGGGGGAGATACGCAGTATTTT. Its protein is CASSLGTGGDTQYF.

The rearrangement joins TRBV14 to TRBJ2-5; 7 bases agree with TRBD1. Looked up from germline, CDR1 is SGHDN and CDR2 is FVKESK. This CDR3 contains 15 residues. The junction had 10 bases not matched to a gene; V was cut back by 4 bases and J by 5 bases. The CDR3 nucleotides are TGTGCCAGCAGCCTTCGACAGGGTGGTCGGGAGACCCAGTACTTC. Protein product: CASSLRQGGRETQYF.

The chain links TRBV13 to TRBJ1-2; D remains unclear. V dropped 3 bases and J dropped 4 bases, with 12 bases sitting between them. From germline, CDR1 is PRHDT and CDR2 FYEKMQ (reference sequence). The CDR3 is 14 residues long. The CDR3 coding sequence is TGTGCCAGCAGCTTGGGGAGTATGGGCTATGGCTACACCTTC. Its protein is CASSLGSMGYGYTF. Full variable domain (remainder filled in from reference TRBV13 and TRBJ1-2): AAGVIQSPRHLIKEKRETATLKCYPIPRHDTVYWYQQGPGQDPQFLISFYEKMQSDKGSIPDRFSAQQFSDYHSELNMSSLELGDSALYFCASSLGSMGYGYTFGSGTRLTVV.

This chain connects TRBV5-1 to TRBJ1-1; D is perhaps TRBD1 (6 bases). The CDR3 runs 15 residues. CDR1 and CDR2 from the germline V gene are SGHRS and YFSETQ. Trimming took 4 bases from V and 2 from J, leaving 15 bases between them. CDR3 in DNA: TGCGCCAGCAGCCCTTCCCCGGACAGCAACACTGAAGCTTTCTTT. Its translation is CASSPSPDSNTEAFF.

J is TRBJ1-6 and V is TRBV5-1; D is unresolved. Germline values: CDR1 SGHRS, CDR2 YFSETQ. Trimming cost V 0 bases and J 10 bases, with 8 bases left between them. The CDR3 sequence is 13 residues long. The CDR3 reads CASSLDQESPLHF. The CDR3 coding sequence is TGCGCCAGCAGCTTGGATCAGGAATCACCCCTCCACTTT.

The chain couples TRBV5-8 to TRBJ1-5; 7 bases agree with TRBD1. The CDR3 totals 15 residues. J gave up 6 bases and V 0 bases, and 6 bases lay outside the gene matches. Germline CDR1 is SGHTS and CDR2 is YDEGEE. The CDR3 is CASSLATGVTQPQHF. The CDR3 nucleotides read TGTGCCAGCAGCTTGGCCACAGGGGTAACTCAGCCCCAGCATTTT.

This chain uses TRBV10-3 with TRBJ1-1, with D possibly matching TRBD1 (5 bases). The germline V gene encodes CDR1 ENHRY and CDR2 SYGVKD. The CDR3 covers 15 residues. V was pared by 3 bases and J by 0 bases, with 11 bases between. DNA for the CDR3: TGTGCCATCAGTGACGTGGACACCGTGAACACTGAAGCTTTCTTT. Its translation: CAISDVDTVNTEAFF.

The CDR3 sequence is CASSIGGVYYNEQFF. The CDR3 DNA sequence: TGTGCCAGTAGTATAGGAGGTGTATACTACAATGAGCAGTTCTTC. The chain joins TRBV19 to TRBJ2-1, with D uncertain. Trimming cost V 1 base and J 3 bases, with 10 bases left between them. The CDR3 loop spans 15 amino acids. Per the germline V gene, CDR1 is LNHDA and CDR2 is SQIVND (reference sequence).

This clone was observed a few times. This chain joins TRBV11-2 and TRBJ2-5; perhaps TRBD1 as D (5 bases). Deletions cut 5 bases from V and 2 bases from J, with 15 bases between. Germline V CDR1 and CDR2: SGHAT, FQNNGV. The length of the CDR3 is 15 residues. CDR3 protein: CASSRLWTPQETQYF. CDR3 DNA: TGTGCCAGCAGCCGCCTTTGGACACCGCAAGAGACCCAGTACTTC.

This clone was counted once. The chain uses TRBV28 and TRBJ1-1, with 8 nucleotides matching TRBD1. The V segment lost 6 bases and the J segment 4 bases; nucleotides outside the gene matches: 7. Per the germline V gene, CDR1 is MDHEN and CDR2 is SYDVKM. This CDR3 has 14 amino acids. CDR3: CASSPGGKITEAFF. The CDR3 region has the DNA TGTGCCAGCAGCCCAGGGGGCAAGATCACTGAAGCTTTCTTT.